Presented here are 19 T cell receptor beta chains from one specimen sequenced in a study of sequential checkpoint blockade in melanoma. Data came from immunoSEQ multiplex PCR; TCRdb stores just in-frame clones and leaves some out. Here the sample spans 6,500 to 9,000 clones, 23% being singletons. Regarding treatment: randomized to nivolumab then ipilimumab (arm A) or the reverse (arm B). The specimen comprised tumor tissue (inferred from file names), sampled from a patient given nivolumab and ipilimumab in sequence. The receptor set was obtained from a human donor with melanoma.

This clone was seen only a few times. This sequence joins TRBV30 and TRBJ1-1; 7 positions agree with TRBD1. The CDR3 spans 15 residues. V trimming: 3 bases; J trimming: 3 bases; junction bases outside the gene matches: 10. Germline assignment: CDR1 GTSNPN and CDR2 SVGIG (reference sequence). Written as DNA, the CDR3 is TGTGCCTGGAGAGGTAACAGGGGCTTGTACACTGAAGCTTTCTTT. Its protein is CAWRGNRGLYTEAFF.

The rearrangement uses TRBV5-1 and TRBJ2-7; D gene ambiguous. Germline V CDR1 and CDR2: SGHRS, YFSETQ. V lost 0 bases and J 2 bases, leaving 12 bases between the germline ends. The CDR3 is 15 residues long. The chain's CDR3 is CASSLDRPIPYEQYF. The CDR3 nucleotides are TGCGCCAGCAGCTTGGACCGACCCATACCCTACGAGCAGTACTTC.

The DNA of the CDR3 is TGTGCCAGCAGTCTCGGACAGCTGGCCTATGGCTACACCTTC. Translated: CASSLGQLAYGYTF. This rearrangement joins TRBV6-8 to TRBJ1-2; a weak D match, TRBD1 (6 bases). Trimming cost V 5 bases and J 4 bases, with 14 bases left between them. Per the germline V gene, CDR1 is MNHGY and CDR2 is SAAAGT. The CDR3 has 14 amino acids.

There are a few counts of this clone. The rearrangement joins TRBV9 to TRBJ2-7, with TRBD1 identical over 7 bases. From germline, CDR1 is SGDLS and CDR2 YYNGEE. V gave up 5 bases and J gave up 3 bases; unmatched junction bases: 5. The CDR3 runs 13 residues. CDR3 bases: TGTGCCAGCAGTCTTAACAGGGGCTACGAGCAGTACTTC. Its translation is CASSLNRGYEQYF.

J is TRBJ2-5 and V is TRBV5-1, with D possibly matching TRBD2 (6 bases). Germline V gene data show CDR1 as SGHRS and CDR2 as YFSETQ. This CDR3 has 16 amino acids. The V end was cut by 4 bases, the J end by 3 bases, with 19 bases between. CDR3 bases: TGCGCCAGCAGCCCCGGTTTGTGGCGGGGTGAAGAGACCCAGTACTTC. Translating it yields CASSPGLWRGEETQYF.

The gene calls are TRBV14 and TRBJ2-2, with TRBD2 as a possible D gene (5 bases). The CDR3 contains 14 residues. Trimming cost V 4 bases and J 0 bases, with 6 bases left between them. From germline, CDR1 is SGHDN and CDR2 FVKESK. CDR3 nucleotide sequence: TGTGCCAGCAGCCCCGGGACGAACACCGGGGAGCTGTTTTTT. Its protein product is CASSPGTNTGELFF. The variable domain in full, completed from reference TRBV14 and TRBJ2-2, reads EAGVTQFPSHSVIEKGQTVTLRCDPISGHDNLYWYRRVMGKEIKFLLHFVKESKQDESGMPNNRFLAERTGGTYSTLKVQPAELEDSGVYFCASSPGTNTGELFFGEGSRLTVL.

The rearrangement links TRBV19 to TRBJ1-2, with D perhaps TRBD1 (5 bases). V was clipped by 4 bases and J by 6 bases, with 9 bases between them. The CDR3 is 12 amino acids. Germline CDR1 LNHDA, CDR2 SQIVND (reference sequence). CDR3 DNA: TGTGCCAGTAGTACGACGGGACATGGCTACACCTTC. This codes for CASSTTGHGYTF.

The chain has TRBV10-2 and TRBJ1-5; D remains unclear. Trimming removed 6 bases from V and 3 bases from J, with 12 bases in between. The germline CDR1 and CDR2 sequences are WSHSY and SAAADI. This CDR3 is built from 14 residues. CDR3 loop: CASSVRQINQPQHF. CDR3 DNA sequence: TGCGCCAGCAGCGTCCGGCAGATCAATCAGCCCCAGCATTTT.

This chain joins TRBV6-8 and TRBJ2-1; D is unclear. V dropped 6 bases and J dropped 4 bases, with 13 bases sitting between them. This CDR3 has 14 residues. Germline values: CDR1 MNHGY, CDR2 SAAAGT. The chain's CDR3 is CASRPGTVYNEQFF. For the CDR3, the DNA is TGTGCCAGCAGACCCGGCACAGTTTACAATGAGCAGTTCTTC.

The V and J genes are TRBV27 and TRBJ2-2; weak D call: TRBD2 (5 bases). V shed 2 bases and J shed 5 bases, with 6 bases lying between them. CDR1 MNHEY and CDR2 SMNVEV come from the germline V gene (reference sequence). This CDR3 is 13 amino acids long. As DNA, the CDR3 is TGTGCCAGCAGTTTAGGAGGAACCGGGGAGCTGTTTTTT. Its translation: CASSLGGTGELFF.

V usage is TRBV5-1 and J usage is TRBJ1-3; D perhaps matches TRBD1 (5 bases). Germline lookup yields CDR1 SGHRS and CDR2 YFSETQ. CDR3 length: 14 residues. The V and J ends lost 2 bases and 2 bases respectively, with 8 bases between them. The CDR3 here is CASSLDRTGNTIYF. The CDR3 coding sequence is TGCGCCAGCAGCTTAGACAGAACTGGAAACACCATATATTTT.

The chain employs TRBV19 and TRBJ1-1; TRBD1 might be the D (6 bases). This CDR3 has 15 amino acids. Germline CDR1 LNHDA, CDR2 SQIVND (reference sequence). Trimming removed 3 bases at V and 1 base at J, with 12 bases between. This chain's CDR3 is CASSIGGSGNTEAFF. CDR3 in DNA: TGTGCCAGTAGTATTGGGGGCTCTGGGAACACTGAAGCTTTCTTT.

This chain joins TRBV18 and TRBJ1-2, with a weak D call TRBD1 (5 bases). Germline CDR1 is KGHSH and CDR2 is LQKENI. Trimming took 3 bases from V and 3 from J, leaving 11 bases between them. This CDR3 is built from 14 residues. CDR3: CASSPSRGHYGYTF. Here the CDR3 DNA reads TGTGCCAGCTCACCTTCCCGGGGACACTATGGCTACACCTTC.

In this sample, this clone turned up a few times. This sequence joins TRBV6-8 and TRBJ2-3; a weak D match, TRBD1 (5 bases). The V and J ends lost 6 bases and 1 base respectively, with 17 bases between them. The V gene's germline CDR1 is MNHGY and CDR2 SAAAGT. The length of the CDR3 is 16 residues. The CDR3: CASRAIPQARTDTQYF. CDR3 DNA sequence: TGTGCCAGCAGAGCCATCCCACAGGCGCGCACAGATACGCAGTATTTT.

This clone was detected only a few times. This rearrangement joins TRBV28 to TRBJ2-1; either TRBD1 or TRBD2 may fit D (5 bases each). The germline V and J ends were trimmed by 6 bases and 0 bases, with 12 bases remaining between them. Looked up from germline, CDR1 is MDHEN and CDR2 is SYDVKM. The CDR3 contains 15 residues. The CDR3 bases are TGTGCCAGCAGATATCAGAGGGGCTCCTACAATGAGCAGTTCTTC. This gives the protein CASRYQRGSYNEQFF.

This clone has just a few counts. The CDR3 protein is CASSVEETQYF. CDR3 coding DNA: TGTGCCAGTAGTGTGGAAGAGACCCAGTACTTC. The rearrangement uses TRBV19 and TRBJ2-5; D is unclear. CDR3 size: 11 residues. Trimming cost V 5 bases and J 3 bases, with 4 bases left between them. Germline V CDR1 and CDR2: LNHDA, SQIVND (reference sequence).

This clone was observed many times. The chain has TRBV11-3 and TRBJ1-2; possibly TRBD1 for D (5 bases). The CDR3 has 14 amino acids. Per the germline V gene, CDR1 is SGHNT and CDR2 is YENEEA. V lost 5 bases, J lost 2 bases, and 12 bases lay in between. CDR3 coding DNA: TGTGCCAGCAGCCTTTTGGGGGACAACTATGGCTACACCTTC. Its translation: CASSLLGDNYGYTF.

This clone was recorded a few times. This chain uses TRBV9 with TRBJ1-1; D is possibly TRBD1 (6 bases). This CDR3 has 15 residues. The germline gives CDR1 SGDLS, CDR2 YYNGEE. V was trimmed by 0 bases and J by 2 bases, leaving 11 bases between them. For the CDR3, the DNA is TGTGCCAGCAGCGTAGAACAGGGATCAAACACTGAAGCTTTCTTT. Encoded protein: CASSVEQGSNTEAFF.

The chain uses TRBV14 and TRBJ2-1; D gene uncertain. The CDR3 contains 13 residues. V lost 6 bases and J 0 bases, leaving 6 bases between the germline ends. Germline CDR1 and CDR2: SGHDN and FVKESK. In DNA, the CDR3 is TGTGCCAGCAGAGGTAACTCCTACAATGAGCAGTTCTTC. Protein product: CASRGNSYNEQFF.